By its share, the clone carrying this T cell receptor (beta chain) is medium-sized. In TCRdb, the RT-PCR reads were re-called with MiXCR into one record per CDR3 protein. Counted here are approximately 1,500 distinct CDR3 sequences, less than 35% occurring once; the ten biggest clones make up 35% to 40%. The data originate from a study of patients and donors after allogeneic stem cell transplantation. V was pared by 4 bases and J by 5 bases, with 6 bases between. The CDR3 is 10 residues long. The V gene's germline CDR1 is DFQATT and CDR2 SNEGSKA (reference sequence). The material sequenced was blood, either unsorted or a sorted T cell fraction (not recorded which). The TCR originated in a human donor who was either an allogeneic HSCT recipient or a stem cell or donor lymphocyte infusion donor (not recorded which). It is not recorded whose cells these are; they may come from a transplant donor. The J gene is TRBJ2-7, the V gene TRBV20-1, with D tentatively TRBD2 (5 bases). This chain's CDR3 is CSAMEDEQYF. The CDR3 coding sequence is TGCAGTGCTATGGAGGACGAGCAGTACTTC.